This is a list of T cell receptor beta chains from one sample in a study of cytomegalovirus exposure and HLA in healthy donors. Libraries were prepared by immunoSEQ multiplex PCR; TCRdb keeps only in-frame clonotypes and omits some of them. This table has about 120,000 clones, around 77% appearing once. Source material: PBMCs. The receptors here all came from a man aged 50 or older in good health and CMV-seropositive. Each CDR3 is given with its conserved first and last residue. Each record gives: D gene, J gene, V gene, clone size, CDR3 DNA, CDR3 protein. A D gene is named only where the DNA matches it firmly. Rows may omit the clone size; those that give it use once, few, many or a size class.

>TRBD1|TRBJ2-3|TRBV7-8|.
TGTGCCAGCAGCTCACGGGGGGGGGACAGGGGCCGCACAGATACGCAGTATTTT
CASSSRGGDRGRTDTQYF
>TRBD1|TRBJ2-1|TRBV6-6|.
TGTGCCAGCAGCCCTAGCTACAGGGGCGATGAGCAGTTCTTC
CASSPSYRGDEQFF
>TRBD1|TRBJ2-7|TRBV4-1|.
TGCGCCAGCAGCCAAGAACAGGGGGCCTTCTACGAGCAGTACTTC
CASSQEQGAFYEQYF
>.|TRBJ1-2|TRBV9|.
TGTGCCAGCAGCATAACCCCAGGGGCGTCTGGCTACACCTTC
CASSITPGASGYTF
>.|TRBJ2-7|TRBV5-1|.
TGCGCCAGCAGCTTGCAAGAAAGGGGGGGCCACGAGCAGTACTTC
CASSLQERGGHEQYF
>.|TRBJ2-1|TRBV4-1|.
TGCGCCAGCAGCCAAGTGGGGGCTCCCCAGAGCTCCTACAATGAGCAGTTCTTC
CASSQVGAPQSSYNEQFF
>.|TRBJ1-1|TRBV30|once
TGTGCCTGGAGTGAATCCGGGCAAGGAGGTACTGAAGCTTTCTTT
CAWSESGQGGTEAFF
>.|TRBJ1-1|TRBV7-8|once
TGTGCCAGCAGCTCCAGGGATAGGACTGAAGCTTTCTTT
CASSSRDRTEAFF
>TRBD1|TRBJ1-1|TRBV20-1|.
TGCAGTGCTCCACAGGGGGCCGAAGCTTTCTTT
CSAPQGAEAFF
>TRBD1|TRBJ2-1|TRBV5-1|.
TGCGCCAGCAGCCCCGGACAGGGCTCCTACAATGAGCAGTTCTTC
CASSPGQGSYNEQFF
>TRBD2|TRBJ2-3|TRBV7-2|.
TGTGCCAGCAGCTTAGCGGGAGGGCCGGGAGATACGCAGTATTTT
CASSLAGGPGDTQYF
>TRBD2|TRBJ2-4|TRBV6-4|.
TGTGCCAGCAGCCAAGAGCGGGGGATAGCCAAAAACATTCAGTACTTC
CASSQERGIAKNIQYF
>.|TRBJ1-5|TRBV28|many
TGTGCCAGCAGTTTAATTCGAGGTGGCAATCAGCCCCAGCATTTT
CASSLIRGGNQPQHF
>TRBD2|TRBJ2-3|TRBV2|.
TGTGCCAGCGTGGCTTCGGCTAGCGGGGGAGGAGATACGCAGTATTTT
CASVASASGGGDTQYF
>.|TRBJ2-1|TRBV7-2|.
TGTGCCAGCAGCTTAGGGGCAAACACGGAGCAGTTCTTC
CASSLGANTEQFF
>TRBD1|TRBJ1-1|TRBV9|.
TGTGCCAGCAGCGGGGGACAGCTGAACACTGAAGCTTTCTTT
CASSGGQLNTEAFF
>TRBD2|TRBJ2-5|TRBV7-8|.
TGTGCCAGCAGCTCCAGGTTCAGAGCGGGAGGGCCTGGCGAGACCCAGTACTTC
CASSSRFRAGGPGETQYF
>.|TRBJ2-7|TRBV13|.
TGTGCCAGCAGCCCCACGCAGGGTTACGTACATCTCAACCCCTTCGAGCAGTACTTC
CASSPTQGYVHLNPFEQYF
>TRBD2|TRBJ2-1|TRBV4-3|.
TGCGCCAGCAGCCAAGAGGGGGGGATAGAGCAGTTCTTC
CASSQEGGIEQFF
>.|TRBJ1-2|TRBV7-8|.
TGTGCCAGCAGCTTATATCCGGGTGGCTACACCTTC
CASSLYPGGYTF
>TRBD2|TRBJ2-1|TRBV29-1|.
TGCAGCGTGGGGGGCGGGAGGGCCCCGAGAGACAATGAGCAGTTCTTC
CSVGGGRAPRDNEQFF
>.|TRBJ1-1|TRBV6-1|few
TGTGCCAGCAGTGAAGCGGGCTATGAAGCTTTCTTT
CASSEAGYEAFF
>TRBD1|TRBJ1-5|TRBV4-1|once
TGCGCCAGCAGCGCATTAGACAGGGCCGATCAGCCCCAGCATTTT
CASSALDRADQPQHF
>.|TRBJ1-2|TRBV28|.
TGTGCCAGCAGTGACAGGTTCATCGGCGGCTACACCTTC
CASSDRFIGGYTF
>.|TRBJ1-5|TRBV7-2|.
TGTGCCAGCAGCCCCCTACAGGATCAGCCCCAGCATTTT
CASSPLQDQPQHF
>.|TRBJ2-5|TRBV7-2|.
TGTGCCAGCAGCTTACCGGGACACCCGGCCCAGTACTTC
CASSLPGHPAQYF
>.|TRBJ1-1|TRBV1|.
TGCACCAGCAGCCAGGTACGGACTTGGAGGGGGAACACTGAAGCTTTCTTT
CTSSQVRTWRGNTEAFF
>TRBD2|TRBJ2-2|TRBV10-3|.
TGTGCCATCAGTGCTAGCGGGAGGGGGACCGGGGAGCTGTTTTTT
CAISASGRGTGELFF
>TRBD2|TRBJ2-7|TRBV5-4|.
TGTGCCAGCAGCCTGGAGGCTAGCGGGAGATACGAGCAGTACTTC
CASSLEASGRYEQYF